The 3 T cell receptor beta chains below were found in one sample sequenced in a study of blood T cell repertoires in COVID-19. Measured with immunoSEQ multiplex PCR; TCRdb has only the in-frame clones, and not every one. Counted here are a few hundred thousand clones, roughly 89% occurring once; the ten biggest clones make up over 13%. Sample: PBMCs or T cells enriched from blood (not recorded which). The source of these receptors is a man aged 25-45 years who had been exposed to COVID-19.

The chain's CDR3 is CASSPSGGANVLTF. In DNA, the CDR3 is TGTGCCAGCAGTCCAAGCGGGGGGGCCAACGTCCTGACTTTC. This chain uses TRBV3-1 (or the pseudogene TRBV3-2) with TRBJ2-6; a weak D match, TRBD2 (6 bases). This CDR3 spans 14 amino acids. Trimming removed 6 bases from V and 4 bases from J, with 10 bases in between. Germline V lookup: CDR1 LGHDT, CDR2 YNNKEL (reference sequence).

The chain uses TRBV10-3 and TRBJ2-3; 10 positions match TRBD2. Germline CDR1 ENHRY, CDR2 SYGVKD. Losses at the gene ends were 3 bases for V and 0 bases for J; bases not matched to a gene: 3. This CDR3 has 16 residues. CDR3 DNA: TGTGCCATCAGTGATAGCGGGGGGTCGAGCACAGATACGCAGTATTTT. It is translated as CAISDSGGSSTDTQYF.

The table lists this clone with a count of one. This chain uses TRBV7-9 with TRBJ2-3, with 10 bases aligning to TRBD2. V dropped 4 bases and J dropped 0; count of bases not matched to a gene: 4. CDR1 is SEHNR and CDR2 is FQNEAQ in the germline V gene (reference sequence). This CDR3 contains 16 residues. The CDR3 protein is CASSSSTSGSTDTQYF. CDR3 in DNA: TGTGCCAGCAGCTCCTCGACTAGCGGGAGCACAGATACGCAGTATTTT.